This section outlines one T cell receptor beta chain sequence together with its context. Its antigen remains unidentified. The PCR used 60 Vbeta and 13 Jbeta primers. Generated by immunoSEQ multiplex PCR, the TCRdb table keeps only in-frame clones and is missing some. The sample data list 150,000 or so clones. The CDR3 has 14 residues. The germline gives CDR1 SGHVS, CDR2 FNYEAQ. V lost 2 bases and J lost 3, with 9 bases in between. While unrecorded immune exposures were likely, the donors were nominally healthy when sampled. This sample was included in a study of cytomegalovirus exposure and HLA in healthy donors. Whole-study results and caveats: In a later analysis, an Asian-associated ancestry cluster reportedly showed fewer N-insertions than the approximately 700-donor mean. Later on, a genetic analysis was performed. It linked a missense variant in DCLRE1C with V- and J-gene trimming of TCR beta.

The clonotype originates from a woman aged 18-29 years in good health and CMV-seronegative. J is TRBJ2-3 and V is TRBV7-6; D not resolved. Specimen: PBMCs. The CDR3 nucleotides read TGTGCCAGCAGCTTATTTCTACCAACAGATACGCAGTATTTT. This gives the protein CASSLFLPTDTQYF.